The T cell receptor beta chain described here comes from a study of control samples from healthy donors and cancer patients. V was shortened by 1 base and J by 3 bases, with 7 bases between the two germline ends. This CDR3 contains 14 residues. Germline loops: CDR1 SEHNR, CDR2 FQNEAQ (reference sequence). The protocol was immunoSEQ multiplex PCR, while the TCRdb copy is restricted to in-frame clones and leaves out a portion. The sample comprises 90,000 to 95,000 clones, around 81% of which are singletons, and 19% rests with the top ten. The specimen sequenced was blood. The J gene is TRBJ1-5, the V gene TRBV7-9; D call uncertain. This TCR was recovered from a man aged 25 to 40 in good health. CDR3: CASSLDTYNQPQHF. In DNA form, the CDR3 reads TGTGCCAGCAGCTTAGACACGTACAATCAGCCCCAGCATTTT.